This T cell receptor (beta chain) was captured by sequencing in a study of cytomegalovirus exposure and HLA in healthy donors. Looked up from germline, CDR1 is SNHLY and CDR2 is FYNNEI. The CDR3 has 15 amino acids. Unmatched junction bases numbered 6, after V lost 6 bases and J lost 0 bases. The PCR had 60 Vbeta and 13 Jbeta primers. Profiled with immunoSEQ multiplex PCR; TCRdb holds only in-frame clones, not every one. This sample has approximately 180,000 clones, with 65% to 85% found just once. Specimen: PBMCs. The receptor comes from a man aged 18 to 30 in good health and CMV-seronegative. The chain carries TRBV2 and TRBJ1-1, with 8 bases identical to TRBD1. For the CDR3, the DNA is TGTGCCAGCAGGGAACGGACAGGGTTGAACACTGAAGCTTTCTTT. Protein: CASRERTGLNTEAFF.